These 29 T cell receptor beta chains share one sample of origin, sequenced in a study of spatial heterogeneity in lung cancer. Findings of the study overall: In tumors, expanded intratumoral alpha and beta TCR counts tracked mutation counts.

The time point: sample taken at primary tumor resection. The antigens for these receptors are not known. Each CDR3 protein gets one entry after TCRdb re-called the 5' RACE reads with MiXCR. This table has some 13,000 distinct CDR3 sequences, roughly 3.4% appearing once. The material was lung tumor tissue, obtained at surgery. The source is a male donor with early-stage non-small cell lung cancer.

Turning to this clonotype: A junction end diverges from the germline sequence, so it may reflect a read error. CDR3 amino acids: CAGSYGTAGVDTQYF. CDR3 nucleotide sequence: TGTGCCGGCAGTTACGGGACAGCCGGCGTAGATACGCAGTATTTT. This chain links TRBV6-5 with TRBJ2-3, with 7 nucleotides matching TRBD1. The CDR3 is made up of 15 amino acids. The germline V gene has CDR1 MNHEY and CDR2 SVGAGI.

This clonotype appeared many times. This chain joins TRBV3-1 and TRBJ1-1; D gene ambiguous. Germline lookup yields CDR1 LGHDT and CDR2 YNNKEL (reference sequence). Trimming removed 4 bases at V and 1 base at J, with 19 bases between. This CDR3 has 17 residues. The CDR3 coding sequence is TGTGCCAGCAGCCTCCAAATCGTGGCAGGTGGGAACACTGAAGCTTTCTTT. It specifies CASSLQIVAGGNTEAFF. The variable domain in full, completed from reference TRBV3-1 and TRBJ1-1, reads DTAVSQTPKYLVTQMGNDKSIKCEQNLGHDTMYWYKQDSKKFLKIMFSYNNKELIINETVPNRFSPKSPDKAHLNLHINSLELGDSAVYFCASSLQIVAGGNTEAFFGQGTRLTVV.

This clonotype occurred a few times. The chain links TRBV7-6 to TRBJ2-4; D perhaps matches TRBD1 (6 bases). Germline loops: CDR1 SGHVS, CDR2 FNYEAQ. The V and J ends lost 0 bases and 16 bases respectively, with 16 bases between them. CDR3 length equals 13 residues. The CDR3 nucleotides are TGTGCCAGCAGCTTAGCACCCCAGGGGCTGGAATACTTC. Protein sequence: CASSLAPQGLEYF.

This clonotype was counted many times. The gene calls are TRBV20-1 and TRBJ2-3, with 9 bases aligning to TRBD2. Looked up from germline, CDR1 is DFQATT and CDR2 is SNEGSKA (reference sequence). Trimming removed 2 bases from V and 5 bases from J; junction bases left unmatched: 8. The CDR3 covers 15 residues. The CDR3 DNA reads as TGCAGTGCTAGAATGTTAGCGGGAGTTGGAGATACGCAGTATTTT. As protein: CSARMLAGVGDTQYF.

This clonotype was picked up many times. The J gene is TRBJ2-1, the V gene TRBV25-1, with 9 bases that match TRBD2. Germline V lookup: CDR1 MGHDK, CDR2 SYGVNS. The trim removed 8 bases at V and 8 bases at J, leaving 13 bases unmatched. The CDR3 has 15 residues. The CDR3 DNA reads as TGTGCCAGCGTGGGAGGTAGCGGGAGTCGGTATGAGCAGTTCTTC. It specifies CASVGGSGSRYEQFF.

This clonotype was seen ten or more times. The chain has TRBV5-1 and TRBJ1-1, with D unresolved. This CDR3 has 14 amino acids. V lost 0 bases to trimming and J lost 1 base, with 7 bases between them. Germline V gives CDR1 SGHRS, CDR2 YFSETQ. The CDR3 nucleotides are TGCGCCAGCAGCTTGGTTGGCAGGAACACTGAAGCTTTCTTT. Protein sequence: CASSLVGRNTEAFF.

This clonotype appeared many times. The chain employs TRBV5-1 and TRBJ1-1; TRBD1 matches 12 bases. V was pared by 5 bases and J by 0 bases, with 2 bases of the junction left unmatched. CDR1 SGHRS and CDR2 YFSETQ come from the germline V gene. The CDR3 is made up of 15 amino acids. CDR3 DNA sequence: TGCGCCAGCAGGGGACAGGGGGCCATGAACACTGAAGCTTTCTTT. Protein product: CASRGQGAMNTEAFF.

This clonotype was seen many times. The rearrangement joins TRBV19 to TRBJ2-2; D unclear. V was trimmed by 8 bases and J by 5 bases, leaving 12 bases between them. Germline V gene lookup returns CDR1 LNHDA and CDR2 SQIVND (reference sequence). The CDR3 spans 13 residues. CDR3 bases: TGTGCCAGTCGACGGTCAACGACCGGGGAGCTGTTTTTT. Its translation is CASRRSTTGELFF.

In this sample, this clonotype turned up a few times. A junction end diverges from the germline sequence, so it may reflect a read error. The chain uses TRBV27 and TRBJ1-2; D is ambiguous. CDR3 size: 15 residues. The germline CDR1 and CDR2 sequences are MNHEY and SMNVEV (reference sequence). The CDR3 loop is CASSTQQGSPYGYNF. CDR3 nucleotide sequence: TGTGCCAGCAGTACCCAACAAGGATCCCCCTATGGCTACAACTTC.

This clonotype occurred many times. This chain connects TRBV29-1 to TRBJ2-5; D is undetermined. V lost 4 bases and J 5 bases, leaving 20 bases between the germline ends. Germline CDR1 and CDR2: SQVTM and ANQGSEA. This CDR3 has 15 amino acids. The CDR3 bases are TGCAGCGTTGTCGTGGAGTACACCTTTAGGGAGACCCAGTACTTC. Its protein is CSVVVEYTFRETQYF.

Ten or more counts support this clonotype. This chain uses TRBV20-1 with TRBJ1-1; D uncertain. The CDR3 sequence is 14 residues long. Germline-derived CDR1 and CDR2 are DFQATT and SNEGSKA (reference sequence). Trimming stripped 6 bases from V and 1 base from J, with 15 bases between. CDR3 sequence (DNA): TGCAGTGCCGTCCCTGGCAACAGGAACACTGAAGCTTTCTTT. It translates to CSAVPGNRNTEAFF.

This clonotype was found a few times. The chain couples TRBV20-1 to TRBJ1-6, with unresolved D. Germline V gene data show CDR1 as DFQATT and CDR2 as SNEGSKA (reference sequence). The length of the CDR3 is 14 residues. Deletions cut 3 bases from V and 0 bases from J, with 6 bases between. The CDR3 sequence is CSASGSSYNSPLHF. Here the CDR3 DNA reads TGCAGTGCTAGCGGCAGCTCCTATAATTCACCCCTCCACTTT.

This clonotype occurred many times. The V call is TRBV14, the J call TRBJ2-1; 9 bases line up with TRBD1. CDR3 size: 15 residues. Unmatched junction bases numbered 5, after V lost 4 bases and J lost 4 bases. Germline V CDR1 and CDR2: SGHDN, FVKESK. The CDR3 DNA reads TGTGCCAGCAGCCTCAACAGGGGGCTTTACAATGAGCAGTTCTTC. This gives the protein CASSLNRGLYNEQFF.

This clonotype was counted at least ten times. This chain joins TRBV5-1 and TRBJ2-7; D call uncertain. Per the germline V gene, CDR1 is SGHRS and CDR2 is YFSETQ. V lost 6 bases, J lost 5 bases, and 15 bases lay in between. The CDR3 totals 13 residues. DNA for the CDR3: TGCGCCAGCACCGACTGGGGTTTCAACGAGCAGTACTTC. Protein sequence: CASTDWGFNEQYF.

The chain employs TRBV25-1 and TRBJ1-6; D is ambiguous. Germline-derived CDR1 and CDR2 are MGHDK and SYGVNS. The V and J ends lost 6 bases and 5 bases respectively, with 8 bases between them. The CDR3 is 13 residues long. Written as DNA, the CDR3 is TGTGCCAGCAGCTTACAGAATAATTCACCCCTCCACTTT. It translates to CASSLQNNSPLHF.

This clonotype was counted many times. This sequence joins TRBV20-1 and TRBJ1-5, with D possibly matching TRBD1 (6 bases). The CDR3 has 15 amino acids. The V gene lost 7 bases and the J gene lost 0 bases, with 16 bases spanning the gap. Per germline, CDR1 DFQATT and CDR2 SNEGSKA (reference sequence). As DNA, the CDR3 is TGCAGTGTAAGCAGGGGCAAGACTAGCAATCAGCCCCAGCATTTT. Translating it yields CSVSRGKTSNQPQHF.

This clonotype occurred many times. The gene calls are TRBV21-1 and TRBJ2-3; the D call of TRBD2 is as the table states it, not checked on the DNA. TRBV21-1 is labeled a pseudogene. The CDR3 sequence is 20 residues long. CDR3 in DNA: TGTGCCAGCAGCACCCAAAGCGGCCGACCGGGACTAGCGAGCACAGATACGCAGTATTTT. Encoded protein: CASSTQSGRPGLASTDTQYF.

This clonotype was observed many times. CDR3 sequence reads: CASSLTSGGGGLTDTQYF. The CDR3 DNA reads TGTGCCAGCAGCTTAACGTCGGGGGGAGGGGGCCTCACAGATACGCAGTATTTT. The chain employs TRBV7-3 and TRBJ2-3, with D tentatively TRBD1 or TRBD2 (7 bases each). V shed 0 bases and J shed 2 bases, with 18 bases lying between them. CDR3 length: 18 residues. The germline gives CDR1 SGHTA, CDR2 FQGTGA.

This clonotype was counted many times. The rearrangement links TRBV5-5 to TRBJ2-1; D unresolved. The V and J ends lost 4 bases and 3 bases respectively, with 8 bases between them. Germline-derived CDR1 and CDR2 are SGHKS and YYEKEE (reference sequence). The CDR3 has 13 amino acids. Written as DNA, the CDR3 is TGTGCCAGCAGCCAGGTGAACTACAATGAGCAGTTCTTC. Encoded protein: CASSQVNYNEQFF.

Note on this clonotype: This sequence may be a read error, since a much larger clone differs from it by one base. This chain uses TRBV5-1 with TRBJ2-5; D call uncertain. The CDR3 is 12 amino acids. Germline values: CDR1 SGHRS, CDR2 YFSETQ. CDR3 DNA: TGCACCAGCAGCCAGAGACAAGAGACCCAGTACTTC. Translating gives CTSSQRQETQYF.

The DNA for the CDR3 is TGTGCTAGTGGTTTGGTTCCCGACGGACAGGGGGCGTCCGGTCAGCCCCAGCATTTT. Amino acids: CASGLVPDGQGASGQPQHF. V is TRBV12-5 and J is TRBJ1-5; 11 bases are a match to TRBD1. Germline-derived CDR1 and CDR2 are LGHNT and FRNRAP. There are 19 residues in the CDR3. J gave up 6 bases and V 0 bases, and 13 bases lay outside the gene matches.

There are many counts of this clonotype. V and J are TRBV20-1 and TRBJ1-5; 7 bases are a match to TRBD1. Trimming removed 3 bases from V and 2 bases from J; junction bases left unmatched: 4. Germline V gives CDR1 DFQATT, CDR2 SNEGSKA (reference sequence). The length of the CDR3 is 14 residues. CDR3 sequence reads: CSARTGSRNQPQHF. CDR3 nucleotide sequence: TGCAGTGCTAGGACAGGGTCGCGCAATCAGCCCCAGCATTTT.

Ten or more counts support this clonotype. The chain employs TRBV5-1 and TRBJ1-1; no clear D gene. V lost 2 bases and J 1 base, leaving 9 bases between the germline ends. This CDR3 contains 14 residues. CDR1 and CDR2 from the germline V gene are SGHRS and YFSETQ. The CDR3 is CASSFVTPNTEAFF. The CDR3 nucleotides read TGCGCCAGCAGCTTTGTGACACCGAACACTGAAGCTTTCTTT.

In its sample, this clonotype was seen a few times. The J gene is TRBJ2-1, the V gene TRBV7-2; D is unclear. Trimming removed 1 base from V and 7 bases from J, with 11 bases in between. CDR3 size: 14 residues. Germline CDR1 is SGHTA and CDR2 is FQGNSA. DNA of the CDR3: TGTGCCAGCAGCTTAGTGGGCGGAGATAATGAGCAGTTCTTC. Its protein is CASSLVGGDNEQFF.

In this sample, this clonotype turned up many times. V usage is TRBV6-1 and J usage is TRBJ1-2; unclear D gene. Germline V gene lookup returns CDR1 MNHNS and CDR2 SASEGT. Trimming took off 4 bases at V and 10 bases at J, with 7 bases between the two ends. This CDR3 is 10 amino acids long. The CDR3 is CASSGAYYTF. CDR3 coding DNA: TGTGCCAGCAGTGGTGCCTACTACACCTTC.

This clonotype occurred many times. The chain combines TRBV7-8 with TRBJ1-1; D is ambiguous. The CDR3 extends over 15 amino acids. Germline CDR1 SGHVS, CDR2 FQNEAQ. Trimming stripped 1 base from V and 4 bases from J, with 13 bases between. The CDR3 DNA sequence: TGTGCCAGCAGCTTAGGTCGGCTTGTTGGCACTGAAGCTTTCTTT. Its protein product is CASSLGRLVGTEAFF.

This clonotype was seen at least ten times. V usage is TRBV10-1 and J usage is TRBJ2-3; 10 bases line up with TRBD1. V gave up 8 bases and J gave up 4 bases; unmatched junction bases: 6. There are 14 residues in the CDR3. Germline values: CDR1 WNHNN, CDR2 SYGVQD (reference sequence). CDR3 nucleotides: TGCGCCAGCTCGCGGGACAGGGGCGCAGATACGCAGTATTTT. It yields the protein CASSRDRGADTQYF.

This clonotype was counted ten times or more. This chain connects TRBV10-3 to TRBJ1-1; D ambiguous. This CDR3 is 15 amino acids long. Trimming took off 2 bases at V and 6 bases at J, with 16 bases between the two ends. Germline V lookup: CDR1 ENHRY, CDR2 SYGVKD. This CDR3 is CAISEIRTGNPEAFF. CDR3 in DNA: TGTGCCATCAGTGAGATCCGGACTGGGAATCCTGAAGCTTTCTTT.

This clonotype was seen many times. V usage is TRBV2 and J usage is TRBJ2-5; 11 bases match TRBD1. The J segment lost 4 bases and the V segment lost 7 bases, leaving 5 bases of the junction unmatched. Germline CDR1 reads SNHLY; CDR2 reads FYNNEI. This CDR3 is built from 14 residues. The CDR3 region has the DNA TGTGCCAGCACCGGACAGGGGGCTGGAGAGACCCAGTACTTC. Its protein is CASTGQGAGETQYF.